This TCR beta chain was recorded in a study of blood T cell repertoires in COVID-19. Study in general: COVID-19 samples collected from the United States, Italy and Spain covered acute and convalescent phases. PBMCs, B-cell-depleted T cells, or T cells provided the cDNA or gDNA that made up the material.

CDR3 length: 14 residues. V was pared by 0 bases and J by 6 bases, with 8 bases between. Looked up from germline, CDR1 is ENHRY and CDR2 is SYGVKD. Authors' analysis steps: Amplification of reference gene primers was used by the study to estimate nucleated cell counts. The table came from immunoSEQ multiplex PCR; TCRdb's copy has only in-frame clones and leaves some out. The DNA gave D and trimming, while V, J and clone size come from that table. The repertoire includes some 200,000 clones, around 85% of them detected once, and roughly 8% sits in the top ten. The chain employs TRBV10-3 and TRBJ1-4; a possible D gene is TRBD1 (5 bases). The specimen was peripheral blood. This receptor was obtained from a woman in her sixties or seventies with acute or convalescent COVID-19. The CDR3 reads CAISESRADEKLFF. The CDR3 nucleotides read TGTGCCATCAGTGAGTCCAGGGCGGATGAAAAACTGTTTTTT.